This entry lists 30 T cell receptor beta chains sequenced from one sample in a study of OX40 agonist ivuxolimab in advanced cancers. This table comes from immunoSEQ multiplex PCR, and its TCRdb copy is limited to in-frame clones, with some not included. The repertoire holds about 71,000 clones, with about 81% as singletons. The sample in question was CD4+ or CD8+ T cells sorted from blood, obtained in a trial of the OX40 agonist ivuxolimab. Receptors originate from an adult with an advanced solid tumor such as melanoma, head and neck, liver or kidney cancer.

This chain joins TRBV7-8 and TRBJ2-5; no firm D call. The CDR3 contains 12 residues. Germline CDR1 is SGHVS and CDR2 is FQNEAQ. V was clipped by 7 bases and J by 5 bases, with 11 bases between them. This chain's CDR3 is CASTEIGETQYF. The CDR3 nucleotides read TGTGCCAGCACTGAAATCGGGGAGACCCAGTACTTC.

The V and J genes are TRBV20-1 and TRBJ2-5, with no clear D. This CDR3 has 10 residues. Germline loops: CDR1 DFQATT, CDR2 SNEGSKA (reference sequence). V shed 6 bases and J shed 7 bases, with 9 bases lying between them. CDR3: CSASSGTQYF. CDR3 sequence (DNA): TGCAGTGCGTCCTCGGGGACCCAGTACTTC.

The chain has TRBV5-6 and TRBJ1-2, with a possible D match to TRBD1 (5 bases). Trimming shortened V by 6 bases and J by 0 bases, and 12 bases separated the two germline ends. There are 14 residues in the CDR3. Germline loops: CDR1 SGHDT, CDR2 YYEEEE. The CDR3 region is CASTGTTANYGYTF. Written as DNA, the CDR3 is TGTGCCAGCACCGGGACTACAGCTAACTATGGCTACACCTTC. Drawing the rest from reference TRBV5-6 and TRBJ1-2, the complete variable domain is DAGVTQSPTHLIKTRGQQVTLRCSPKSGHDTVSWYQQALGQGPQFIFQYYEEEERQRGNFPDRFSGHQFPNYSSELNVNALLLGDSALYLCASTGTTANYGYTFGSGTRLTVV.

This rearrangement joins TRBV19 to TRBJ2-1; 9 bases fit TRBD2. V lost 3 bases to trimming and J lost 5 bases; unmatched junction nucleotides: 5. CDR1 and CDR2 from the germline V gene are LNHDA and SQIVND (reference sequence). The CDR3 length is 15 residues. The CDR3 reads CASSIQLAGHNEQFF. CDR3 nucleotide sequence: TGTGCCAGTAGTATTCAGCTAGCGGGGCACAATGAGCAGTTCTTC.

CDR3 nucleotide sequence: TGTGCCACTCAAAGGAACTCTGGGGCCAACGTCCTGACTTTC. Translated: CATQRNSGANVLTF. The chain is built from TRBV2 and TRBJ2-6; D not certain. V dropped 10 bases and J dropped 0 bases, with 10 bases sitting between them. The germline V gene has CDR1 SNHLY and CDR2 FYNNEI. The CDR3 runs 14 residues.

This clone is a singleton in its sample. V gene TRBV19 combines with J gene TRBJ1-5, with D hard to call. The V gene's germline CDR1 is LNHDA and CDR2 SQIVND (reference sequence). The V end was cut by 3 bases, the J end by 0 bases, with 9 bases between. The CDR3 runs 15 residues. The CDR3 region has the DNA TGTGCCAGTAGTATTTGGACCATTAGCAATCAGCCCCAGCATTTT. This translates into CASSIWTISNQPQHF.

This clone was seen once. This chain uses TRBV6-5 with TRBJ2-1; D not resolved. Germline-derived CDR1 and CDR2 are MNHEY and SVGAGI. V dropped 0 bases and J dropped 9 bases, with 15 bases sitting between them. The CDR3 spans 15 residues. The DNA for the CDR3 is TGTGCCAGCAGTTACTCGATGTCCAGCTGGGTTGAGCAGTTCTTC. It specifies CASSYSMSSWVEQFF.

V is TRBV4-3 and J is TRBJ2-1; D is unclear. This CDR3 has 16 residues. Germline V gene sequence: CDR1 LGHNA, CDR2 YSLEER. Between the trimmed V and J ends, which lost 0 bases and 3 bases, there was a span of 12 bases. CDR3 nucleotide sequence: TGCGCCAGCAGCCAAGATCCTGGTCCCGTCTACAATGAGCAGTTCTTC. Amino acid sequence: CASSQDPGPVYNEQFF.

The chain employs TRBV18 and TRBJ2-7; 14 bases line up with TRBD2. Germline assignment: CDR1 KGHSH and CDR2 LQKENI. The V segment lost 3 bases and the J segment 4 bases; nucleotides outside the gene matches: 14. There are 19 residues in the CDR3. The CDR3 reads CASSPQRLAGGPVIYEQYF. In DNA, the CDR3 is TGTGCCAGCTCACCGCAGAGACTAGCGGGAGGGCCTGTTATATACGAGCAGTACTTC.

The chain combines TRBV4-1 with TRBJ2-6; D call uncertain. V was shortened by 4 bases and J by 0 bases, with 16 bases between the two germline ends. The CDR3 consists of 18 residues. Germline CDR1 MGHRA, CDR2 YSYEKL. DNA for the CDR3: TGCGCCAGCAGCCCCCTGATCCTCCTCGGCTCTGGGGCCAACGTCCTGACTTTC. It yields the protein CASSPLILLGSGANVLTF.

In the case of this clone: One junction end disagrees with the germline gene, perhaps due to a read error. The chain uses TRBV4-3 and TRBJ2-7; D possibly corresponds to TRBD1 (7 bases). CDR1 is LGHNA, CDR2 YSLEER, per germline. There are 14 residues in the CDR3. The CDR3 DNA is TGCGCCAACAGCCAAGATCTGGAGGGGGCGAAGCAGTACTTC. It translates to CANSQDLEGAKQYF.

The chain combines TRBV6-5 with TRBJ1-2; 9 bases are a match to TRBD1. This CDR3 region has 13 residues. Germline loops: CDR1 MNHEY, CDR2 SVGAGI. With 7 bases clipped from V and 8 bases from J, the junction kept 8 bases outside the gene matches. The CDR3 protein is CASTRGQGRGYTF. CDR3 bases: TGTGCCAGCACTCGGGGACAGGGACGGGGCTACACCTTC.

CDR3 amino acids: CASRLAGTGLAKNIQYF. In nucleotides, the CDR3 is TGTGCAAGTCGCTTAGCCGGGACAGGTCTAGCCAAAAACATTCAGTACTTC. The chain uses TRBV12-2 and TRBJ2-4; the tabulated D call, TRBD1, remains unverified against the DNA. TRBV12-2 is a documented pseudogene. The CDR3 is 17 amino acids.

This chain connects TRBV7-2 to TRBJ2-2; D ambiguous. The length of the CDR3 is 14 residues. The germline gives CDR1 SGHTA, CDR2 FQGNSA. V gave up 0 bases and J gave up 3 bases, with 5 bases separating them. The CDR3 sequence is CASSLAQYTGELFF. The CDR3 DNA sequence: TGTGCCAGCAGCTTAGCCCAGTACACCGGGGAGCTGTTTTTT.

The chain recombines TRBV7-8 with TRBJ1-5; no definite D call. Per germline, CDR1 SGHVS and CDR2 FQNEAQ. Trimming cost V 1 base and J 6 bases, with 13 bases left between them. This CDR3 has 15 amino acids. The CDR3, as DNA: TGTGCCAGCAGCTTAGTGAGAGGGAGCGGTCAGCCCCAGCATTTT. Translating gives CASSLVRGSGQPQHF.

The chain uses TRBV6-4 and TRBJ2-1, with D maybe TRBD2 (8 bases). This CDR3 has 14 amino acids. Germline values: CDR1 MRHNA, CDR2 SNTAGT. Trimming pared 4 bases from V and 8 bases from J, leaving 15 bases between. The CDR3 DNA is TGTGCCAGCAGTGTTACGGGAGGGGGCGATGAGCAGTTCTTC. It yields the protein CASSVTGGGDEQFF.

This chain connects TRBV7-3 to TRBJ2-3, with 10 bases that match TRBD1. The CDR3 totals 17 residues. From germline, CDR1 is SGHTA and CDR2 FQGTGA. The V gene end was trimmed by 1 base and the J gene end by 4 bases; junction bases not matched to a gene: 8. CDR3 DNA sequence: TGTGCCAGCAGCTTAAGTGGGACAGGGGCAGCGGCAGATACGCAGTATTTT. It encodes CASSLSGTGAAADTQYF.

The V and J genes are TRBV2 and TRBJ2-3; D perhaps matches TRBD2 (6 bases). The V end lost 6 bases, the J end lost 6 bases, and 13 bases lay between the germline ends. Per germline, CDR1 SNHLY and CDR2 FYNNEI. The CDR3 loop spans 13 amino acids. The CDR3 is CASSQRAADTQYF. CDR3 sequence (DNA): TGTGCCAGCAGCCAGCGGGCGGCGGATACGCAGTATTTT.

This sequence joins TRBV19 and TRBJ2-5; 13 bases fit TRBD2. Per germline, CDR1 LNHDA and CDR2 SQIVND (reference sequence). J lost 5 bases, V lost 3 bases, and 6 bases had no gene match. This CDR3 is built from 16 residues. The CDR3 coding sequence is TGTGCCAGTAGTATTAGGACTAGCGGGAGTCAGGAGACCCAGTACTTC. Its translation is CASSIRTSGSQETQYF.

This chain joins TRBV7-2 and TRBJ2-4; 8 nucleotides agree with TRBD2. Unmatched junction bases numbered 3, after V lost 4 bases and J lost 1 base. The CDR3 runs to 15 residues. Germline-derived CDR1 and CDR2 are SGHTA and FQGNSA. The CDR3 is CASSSPGGAKNIQYF. The DNA of the CDR3 is TGTGCCAGCAGCTCCCCGGGGGGGGCCAAAAACATTCAGTACTTC.

The chain carries TRBV28 and TRBJ2-7, with a possible D match to TRBD2 (6 bases). With 7 bases removed from V and 4 bases from J, the gap between germline ends came to 17 bases. The germline V gene has CDR1 MDHEN and CDR2 SYDVKM. This CDR3 has 14 amino acids. The CDR3, as DNA: TGTGCCAGCACTCTACCGGGACTTGAATACGAGCAGTACTTC. Translated, it gives CASTLPGLEYEQYF.

The sample holds a few counts of this clone. Other DNA sequences from this sample encode an identical CDR3 as well. The V call is TRBV5-8, the J call TRBJ2-7; 7 bases are a match to TRBD1. The CDR3 has 14 amino acids. From germline, CDR1 is SGHTS and CDR2 YDEGEE. V was clipped by 4 bases and J by 3 bases; unmatched bases: 7. CDR3 sequence: CASSRGTAYYEQYF. The CDR3 DNA sequence: TGTGCCAGCAGCCGAGGGACAGCCTACTACGAGCAGTACTTC.

The chain links TRBV6-6 to TRBJ1-4, with TRBD1 matching 7 bases. The CDR3 is made up of 14 amino acids. V was pared by 6 bases and J by 6 bases, with 7 bases of the junction left unmatched. Germline-derived CDR1 and CDR2 are MNHNY and SVGAGI (reference sequence). The CDR3 here is CASSDQGGDEKLFF. CDR3 DNA: TGTGCCAGCAGCGACCAGGGGGGGGATGAAAAACTGTTTTTT.

This rearrangement joins TRBV7-9 to TRBJ2-7; D is unclear. This CDR3 has 12 amino acids. Germline CDR1 is SEHNR and CDR2 is FQNEAQ (reference sequence). V lost 5 bases and J 3 bases, leaving 8 bases between the germline ends. Here the CDR3 reads CASSPMGYEQYF. The DNA of the CDR3 is TGTGCCAGCAGCCCGATGGGCTACGAGCAGTACTTC.

The chain is built from TRBV5-1 and TRBJ1-1, with TRBD1 matching over 7 bases. The CDR3 is 16 residues long. With 4 bases clipped from V and 0 bases from J, the junction kept 9 bases outside the gene matches. Germline V CDR1 and CDR2: SGHRS, YFSETQ. The CDR3 loop is CASSMGQNRMNTEAFF. CDR3 nucleotides: TGCGCCAGCAGCATGGGACAGAACCGCATGAACACTGAAGCTTTCTTT.

In its sample, this clone was seen a few times. This chain connects TRBV30 to TRBJ2-5, with 8 bases fitting TRBD2. Germline V CDR1 and CDR2: GTSNPN, SVGIG (reference sequence). The CDR3 runs to 12 residues. The V gene end was trimmed by 7 bases and the J gene end by 4 bases; junction bases not matched to a gene: 5. CDR3 nucleotide sequence: TGTGCCTCGGGGGGGGCGGGAGAGACCCAGTACTTC. Amino acids: CASGGAGETQYF.

At least ten counts were recorded for this clone. The V and J genes are TRBV21-1 and TRBJ1-5; the DNA was not compared with TRBD1, the D call given in the table. TRBV21-1 is an annotated pseudogene. The CDR3 is 14 amino acids. The CDR3, as DNA: TGTGCCAGCAGCAAAGTAACCTTACAGGGGGCAATTCATTTT. Translation: CASSKVTLQGAIHF.

This rearrangement joins TRBV6-5 to TRBJ1-1; D is possibly TRBD1 (5 bases). The V end lost 0 bases, the J end lost 3 bases, and 11 bases lay between the germline ends. CDR1 is MNHEY, CDR2 SVGAGI, per germline. This CDR3 has 15 amino acids. CDR3 residues: CASSYSRGVDTEAFF. Written as DNA, the CDR3 is TGTGCCAGCAGTTACTCCCGAGGGGTGGACACTGAAGCTTTCTTT.

This clone was recorded only once. This chain uses TRBV10-3 with TRBJ1-1, with D hard to call. Between the trimmed V and J ends, which lost 2 bases and 3 bases, there was a span of 13 bases. The length of the CDR3 is 15 residues. CDR1 is ENHRY and CDR2 is SYGVKD in the germline V gene. The CDR3 bases are TGTGCCATCAGTGAGCCCCGATTGAAGGACACTGAAGCTTTCTTT. Its translation: CAISEPRLKDTEAFF.

The chain is built from TRBV6-6 and TRBJ2-2, with 8 bases fitting TRBD1. V lost 4 bases to trimming and J lost 4 bases; unmatched junction nucleotides: 8. CDR3 length: 16 residues. Germline V CDR1 and CDR2: MNHNY, SVGAGI (reference sequence). The CDR3 DNA reads TGTGCCAGCAGTTGGTCAGGGGGCGCGGGCACCGGGGAGCTGTTTTTT. Translating it yields CASSWSGGAGTGELFF.